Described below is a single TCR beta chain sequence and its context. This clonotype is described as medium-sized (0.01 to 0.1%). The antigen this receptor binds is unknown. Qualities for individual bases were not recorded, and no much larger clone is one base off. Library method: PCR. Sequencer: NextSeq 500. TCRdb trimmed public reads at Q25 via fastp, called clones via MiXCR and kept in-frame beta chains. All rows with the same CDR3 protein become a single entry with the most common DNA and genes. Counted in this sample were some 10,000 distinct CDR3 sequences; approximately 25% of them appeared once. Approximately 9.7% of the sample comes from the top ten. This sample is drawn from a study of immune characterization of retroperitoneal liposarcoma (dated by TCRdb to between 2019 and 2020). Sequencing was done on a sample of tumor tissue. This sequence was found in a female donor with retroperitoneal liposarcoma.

In nucleotide form, the sequence is TGTGCCAGCAGCTCCGGGACAGGGGGCTACTATTCACCCCTCCACTTT. This gives the protein CASSSGTGGYYSPLHF. The chain is encoded by TRBV11-2 joined to TRBJ1-6, and 12 bases in between align with TRBD1. The CDR3 runs 16 residues from the cysteine to the phenylalanine. Here the CDR3 DNA is all that survives: 48 bases in frame from base 1. V lost 4 bases and J lost 8 bases, and the count of bases not matched to a germline gene is 6. Looking up the germline V gene yields CDR1 SGHAT and CDR2 FQNNGV.